The clone carrying this TCR beta chain occurred once. Its antigen is still unknown. This specimen comes from a study of persistence of HIV-infected CD4 T cells. About the study: A median of 8 years of suppressive ART preceded sampling.

Looked up from germline, CDR1 is KGHSH and CDR2 is LQKENI. The CDR3 totals 16 residues. Trimming removed 1 base at V and 5 bases at J, with 17 bases between. Anti-CD3/anti-CD28 beads served as a nonspecific positive control stimulus. CD4+ T cells upregulating both CD40 ligand and CD69 were sorted as responding cells. This was the immunoSEQ version 4 assay in survey mode. This table comes from immunoSEQ multiplex PCR, and its TCRdb copy is limited to in-frame clones, with some not included. The data contain tens of thousands of clones, about 88% of them singletons. General observations from the study: Degenerate expanded CDR3beta sequences were enriched among CMV- and Gag-responding cells.

The chain couples TRBV18 to TRBJ2-5; a weak D match, TRBD2 (5 bases). The TCR originated in an adult woman with HIV who was CMV-seropositive. The sample was CD4+ T cells sorted from PBMCs after 18-hour stimulation, taken from a patient who received antiretroviral therapy. The CDR3 loop is CASSPRLPGMGETQYF. As DNA, the CDR3 is TGTGCCAGCTCACCACGTCTGCCGGGGATGGGGGAGACCCAGTACTTC.